Below, 27 T cell receptor beta chains from the same sample are listed, as sequenced in a study of cytomegalovirus exposure and HLA in healthy donors. Primers included in the PCR were 60 Vbeta and 13 Jbeta primers. The method was immunoSEQ multiplex PCR; TCRdb's version includes in-frame clones alone and lacks a portion of them. The sample has 150,000 to 200,000 clones; 70% to 90% are singletons. Sequencing input: PBMCs. These receptor sequences come from a woman in her late teens or twenties in good health and CMV-seropositive.

The gene calls are TRBV18 and TRBJ1-4; D possibly corresponds to TRBD1 (6 bases). With 4 bases removed from V and 1 base from J, the gap between germline ends came to 10 bases. Germline V lookup: CDR1 KGHSH, CDR2 LQKENI. The CDR3 has 15 residues. The CDR3 DNA reads TGTGCCAGCTCACTCTTAGGGGGAACTAATGAAAAACTGTTTTTT. Its protein is CASSLLGGTNEKLFF.

The chain couples TRBV5-4 to TRBJ2-3, with 8 bases that match TRBD2. The CDR3 contains 16 residues. V gave up 4 bases and J gave up 3 bases; unmatched junction bases: 10. Germline loops: CDR1 SGHNT, CDR2 YYREEE (reference sequence). Written as DNA, the CDR3 is TGTGCCAGCAGCCGGGAGGGCCGGGGTGGGACAGATACGCAGTATTTT. Protein product: CASSREGRGGTDTQYF.

The chain uses TRBV30 and TRBJ1-1, with D perhaps TRBD1 (6 bases). CDR1 and CDR2 (germline): GTSNPN, SVGIG (reference sequence). Trimming cost V 0 bases and J 5 bases, with 16 bases left between them. This CDR3 comprises 15 residues. The CDR3 is CAWSVPGGGITEAFF. Here the CDR3 DNA reads TGTGCCTGGAGTGTACCGGGAGGGGGTATAACTGAAGCTTTCTTT.

This sequence joins TRBV6-5 and TRBJ1-2; TRBD1 matches at 8 bases. The J segment lost 4 bases and the V segment lost 6 bases, leaving 7 bases of the junction unmatched. In germline, CDR1 is MNHEY, CDR2 SVGAGI. The length of the CDR3 is 14 residues. The CDR3 nucleotides are TGTGCCAGCAGAATACAGGGGGTTGGCTATGGCTACACCTTC. Its translation: CASRIQGVGYGYTF.

The rearrangement joins TRBV14 to TRBJ1-3; D unresolved. The CDR3 covers 15 residues. V dropped 6 bases and J dropped 0 bases, with 12 bases sitting between them. Looked up from germline, CDR1 is SGHDN and CDR2 is FVKESK. This CDR3 is CASSPPAVSGNTIYF. DNA of the CDR3: TGTGCCAGCAGTCCCCCGGCGGTCTCTGGAAACACCATATATTTT.

The chain joins TRBV7-9 to TRBJ1-4; perhaps TRBD1 as D (5 bases). The CDR3 totals 14 residues. The V end lost 3 bases, the J end lost 7 bases, and 12 bases lay between the germline ends. CDR1 is SEHNR and CDR2 is FQNEAQ in the germline V gene (reference sequence). This CDR3 reads CASSFETVGEKLFF. The CDR3 bases are TGTGCCAGCAGCTTCGAGACAGTTGGTGAAAAACTGTTTTTT.

A note on this clone: The same CDR3 can be traced to other DNA sequences in this sample. This rearrangement joins TRBV15 to TRBJ2-7; 8 positions agree with TRBD1. From germline, CDR1 is LNHNV and CDR2 YYDKDF (reference sequence). The trim removed 0 bases at V and 2 bases at J, leaving 0 bases unmatched. This CDR3 spans 14 amino acids. The chain's CDR3 is CATSRDRGPYEQYF. The CDR3 nucleotides are TGTGCCACCAGCAGAGACAGGGGGCCCTACGAGCAGTACTTC.

The V call is TRBV27, the J call TRBJ2-7; TRBD2 agrees at 7 bases. The CDR3 runs to 14 residues. V was pared by 6 bases and J by 2 bases, with 7 bases of the junction left unmatched. CDR1 is MNHEY, CDR2 SMNVEV, per germline (reference sequence). The CDR3, as DNA: TGTGCCAGCAGACGGGCGGGGGTAACCTACGAGCAGTACTTC. The encoded protein is CASRRAGVTYEQYF.

The V call is TRBV5-1, the J call TRBJ2-3; 7 bases are shared with TRBD1. The germline CDR1 and CDR2 sequences are SGHRS and YFSETQ. The CDR3 totals 15 residues. Trimming cost V 2 bases and J 6 bases; bases outside gene matches: 9. CDR3 protein: CASSFGQAPRDTQYF. The CDR3 region has the DNA TGCGCCAGCAGCTTCGGACAGGCCCCCCGGGATACGCAGTATTTT.

This clone was counted between two and nine times. V usage is TRBV4-1 and J usage is TRBJ1-6; a weak D match, TRBD1 (5 bases). The CDR3 runs 16 residues. Germline lookup yields CDR1 MGHRA and CDR2 YSYEKL. Trimming removed 6 bases from V and 3 bases from J, with 15 bases in between. This CDR3 is CASRQNTGFYNSPLHF. The CDR3 DNA follows: TGCGCCAGCAGGCAAAATACAGGATTCTATAATTCACCCCTCCACTTT.

This sequence joins TRBV6-5 and TRBJ1-1; D not resolved. CDR3 length equals 13 residues. CDR1 MNHEY and CDR2 SVGAGI come from the germline V gene. V was cut by 0 bases and J by 4 bases, with 6 bases left in between. CDR3 amino acids: CASSYSSFTEAFF. The CDR3 nucleotides read TGTGCCAGCAGTTACTCGAGCTTCACTGAAGCTTTCTTT.

Remarks on this clone: This sample also contains other DNA sequences that code for the same CDR3. The rearrangement links TRBV28 to TRBJ2-3; D might be TRBD2 (5 bases). The CDR3 loop spans 12 amino acids. V was shortened by 8 bases and J by 3 bases, with 9 bases between the two germline ends. Germline CDR1 and CDR2: MDHEN and SYDVKM. CDR3 region: CASSSGTDTQYF. The CDR3 DNA follows: TGTGCCAGCTCATCGGGGACAGATACGCAGTATTTT.

J is TRBJ2-3 and V is TRBV9; 9 nucleotides align to TRBD2. Looked up from germline, CDR1 is SGDLS and CDR2 is YYNGEE. The J segment lost 3 bases and the V segment lost 1 base, leaving 6 bases of the junction unmatched. The CDR3 sequence is 16 residues long. The CDR3 loop reads CASSVYWLAGTDTQYF. The DNA for the CDR3 is TGTGCCAGCAGCGTATACTGGCTAGCGGGAACAGATACGCAGTATTTT. The complete variable domain, with remaining parts taken from reference TRBV9 and TRBJ2-3, reads DSGVTQTPKHLITATGQRVTLRCSPRSGDLSVYWYQQSLDQGLQFLIQYYNGEERAKGNILERFSAQQFPDLHSELNLSSLELGDSALYFCASSVYWLAGTDTQYFGPGTRLTVL.

The chain combines TRBV5-5 with TRBJ2-7, with D perhaps TRBD1 (6 bases). V was cut by 2 bases and J by 5 bases, with 8 bases left in between. CDR1 and CDR2 from the germline V gene are SGHKS and YYEKEE (reference sequence). This CDR3 contains 12 residues. The CDR3 bases are TGTGCCAGCAGCTTACAGGGCCACGAGCAGTACTTC. Its protein product is CASSLQGHEQYF.

A word on this clone: Since the CDR3 does not end with the conserved phenylalanine or tryptophan, this likely comes from a read error. The gene calls are TRBV7-2 and TRBJ1-5; the D gene is possibly TRBD1 (6 bases). V was pared by 1 base and J by 4 bases, with 17 bases between. From germline, CDR1 is SGHTA and CDR2 FQGNSA. The CDR3 runs 17 residues. DNA for the CDR3: TGTGCCAGCAGCTTAGTGATGGGGATACAGGGAAATCAGCCCCAGCATCTT. It codes for CASSLVMGIQGNQPQHL.

The chain combines TRBV5-6 with TRBJ1-2; 7 positions agree with TRBD1. Germline lookup yields CDR1 SGHDT and CDR2 YYEEEE. V lost 4 bases to trimming and J lost 2 bases; unmatched junction nucleotides: 2. The CDR3 extends over 13 amino acids. The chain's CDR3 is CASSLGGNYGYTF. Here the CDR3 DNA reads TGTGCCAGCAGCCTAGGGGGCAACTATGGCTACACCTTC.

This sequence joins TRBV30 and TRBJ1-2; D gene uncertain. Germline V lookup: CDR1 GTSNPN, CDR2 SVGIG (reference sequence). The CDR3 covers 12 residues. Trimming took 0 bases from V and 2 from J, leaving 4 bases between them. The CDR3 DNA is TGTGCCTGGAGTGTTTCAAACTATGGCTACACCTTC. This gives the protein CAWSVSNYGYTF. Looking up the rest from reference TRBV30 and TRBJ1-2 gives the full variable domain: SQTIHQWPATLVQPVGSPLSLECTVEGTSNPNLYWYRQAAGRGLQLLFYSVGIGQISSEVPQNLSASRPQDRQFILSSKKLLLSDSGFYLCAWSVSNYGYTFGSGTRLTVV.

The genes are TRBV29-1 and TRBJ1-2; possible D gene TRBD1, 6 bases. Trimming took off 0 bases at V and 7 bases at J, with 12 bases between the two ends. The CDR3 contains 13 residues. CDR1 and CDR2 from the germline V gene are SQVTM and ANQGSEA. CDR3 sequence reads: CSVEESARGGYTF. In DNA, the CDR3 is TGCAGCGTTGAAGAGTCGGCCAGGGGTGGCTACACCTTC.

The genes are TRBV5-6 and TRBJ2-6; no definite D call. The V gene lost 5 bases and the J gene lost 0 bases, with 9 bases spanning the gap. The CDR3 runs to 15 residues. Germline V gene sequence: CDR1 SGHDT, CDR2 YYEEEE. As DNA, the CDR3 is TGTGCCAGCAGATACACAACCTCTGGGGCCAACGTCCTGACTTTC. It codes for CASRYTTSGANVLTF.

This clone came up once. The chain carries TRBV29-1 and TRBJ1-6, with no clear D. The V gene lost 7 bases and the J gene lost 5 bases, with 12 bases spanning the gap. CDR1 is SQVTM, CDR2 ANQGSEA, per germline. The CDR3 is 13 residues long. The CDR3 DNA reads TGCAGCGGCTGGAGACTAAATAATTCACCCCTCCACTTT. It specifies CSGWRLNNSPLHF.

The table lists this clone with a count of one. The rearrangement uses TRBV30 and TRBJ1-6; D unclear. Germline V gene data show CDR1 as GTSNPN and CDR2 as SVGIG (reference sequence). This CDR3 has 15 residues. Trimming stripped 2 bases from V and 0 bases from J, with 8 bases between. CDR3 nucleotides: TGTGCCTGGAGTTCACGGGGCTCCTATAATTCACCCCTCCACTTT. Translation: CAWSSRGSYNSPLHF.

This clone has a single count. The chain is built from TRBV7-9 and TRBJ1-6; TRBD1 aligns across 9 bases. CDR3 size: 16 residues. With V trimmed by 5 bases and J by 10 bases, 12 bases remained unmatched. CDR1 is SEHNR and CDR2 is FQNEAQ in the germline V gene (reference sequence). The CDR3 loop is CASSRPDRGVRSPLHF. The CDR3 coding sequence is TGTGCCAGCAGCCGACCGGACAGGGGTGTTCGATCACCCCTCCACTTT.

The gene calls are TRBV18 and TRBJ2-6; D unresolved. The CDR3 has 17 amino acids. Germline V gene data show CDR1 as KGHSH and CDR2 as LQKENI. The V gene lost 2 bases and the J gene lost 0 bases, with 11 bases spanning the gap. The DNA of the CDR3 is TGTGCCAGCTCACCATTACCTCGGAGCTCTGGGGCCAACGTCCTGACTTTC. Its protein is CASSPLPRSSGANVLTF.

The genes are TRBV9 and TRBJ2-5; TRBD2 matches 9 bases. V dropped 0 bases and J dropped 1; count of bases not matched to a gene: 19. CDR3 length: 21 residues. Germline CDR1 reads SGDLS; CDR2 reads YYNGEE. In DNA form, the CDR3 reads TGTGCCAGCAGCGTAGTTCTTGTTGTGGCTAGCGGGGAACACATCCAAGAGACCCAGTACTTC. Translating gives CASSVVLVVASGEHIQETQYF.

This clone was seen a handful of times. CDR3 sequence (DNA): TGTGCCAGCAGCCCCGTGAGGGGGGGCGCTGGGGCCAACGTCCTGACTTTC. Its protein is CASSPVRGGAGANVLTF. This rearrangement joins TRBV11-3 to TRBJ2-6, with D possibly matching TRBD2 (7 bases). Trimming pared 5 bases from V and 2 bases from J, leaving 16 bases between. CDR3 length: 17 residues. CDR1 and CDR2 (germline): SGHNT, YENEEA.

The J gene is TRBJ2-2, the V gene TRBV30; TRBD1 aligns across 7 bases. Looked up from germline, CDR1 is GTSNPN and CDR2 is SVGIG (reference sequence). The CDR3 has 14 residues. J was trimmed by 0 bases and V by 5 bases; bases with no gene match: 3. The CDR3 DNA is TGTGCCTGGGCAGGGACAGCGAACACCGGGGAGCTGTTTTTT. Translated, it gives CAWAGTANTGELFF.

J is TRBJ1-1 and V is TRBV4-1; D is ambiguous. Germline CDR1 is MGHRA and CDR2 is YSYEKL. The CDR3 length is 14 residues. Trimming took off 1 base at V and 1 base at J, with 7 bases between the two ends. The CDR3 nucleotides read TGCGCCAGCAGCCAAGTCGTTAGGAACACTGAAGCTTTCTTT. Residues: CASSQVVRNTEAFF.